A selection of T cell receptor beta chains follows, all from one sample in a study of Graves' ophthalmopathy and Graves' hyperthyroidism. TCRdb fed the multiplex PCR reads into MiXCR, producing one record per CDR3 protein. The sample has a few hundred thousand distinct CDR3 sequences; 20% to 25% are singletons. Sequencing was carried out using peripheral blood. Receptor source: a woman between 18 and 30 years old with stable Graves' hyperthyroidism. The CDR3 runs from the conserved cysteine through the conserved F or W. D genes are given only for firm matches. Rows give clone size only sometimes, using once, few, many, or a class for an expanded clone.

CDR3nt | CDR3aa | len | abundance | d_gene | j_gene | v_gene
TGTGCCAGCAGCGCAAGACGGGACAGGGCGGAGACCCAGTACTTC | CASSARRDRAETQYF | 15 | NA | TRBD1 | TRBJ2-5 | TRBV14
TGCAGTGCCAAGGACAGGGGAAATCAGCCCCAGCATTTT | CSAKDRGNQPQHF | 13 | many | TRBD1 | TRBJ1-5 | TRBV20-1
TGTGCCAGCAGCTCTGGTCGAGGCGGGGAGCTGTTTTTT | CASSSGRGGELFF | 13 | many | NA | TRBJ2-2 | TRBV11-3
TGTGCCAGCAGCTACTCAAGCGGGAGTCACCTCCCTGTAACCAAAAACATTCAGTACTTC | CASSYSSGSHLPVTKNIQYF | 20 | many | TRBD2 | TRBJ2-4 | TRBV6-5
TGTGCCAGCAGCTCCGGGACTTGGGAGACCCAGTACTTC | CASSSGTWETQYF | 13 | NA | NA | TRBJ2-5 | TRBV7-9
TGTGCCAGCAGCTTTGTTGAGGGGGCCGGGGAGCTGTTTTTT | CASSFVEGAGELFF | 14 | NA | NA | TRBJ2-2 | TRBV7-6
TGTGCCAGCAGCGGAGGGAGGGGCCCCTACGAGCAGTACTTC | CASSGGRGPYEQYF | 14 | many | TRBD2 | TRBJ2-7 | TRBV2
TGTGCCAGCAGCCGTTGGCGGGAGATAGACTATGGCTACACCTTC | CASSRWREIDYGYTF | 15 | many | NA | TRBJ1-2 | TRBV28
TGTGCCAGCAGCTTACAAGCAGGGTTAGAGACCCAGTACTTC | CASSLQAGLETQYF | 14 | many | NA | TRBJ2-5 | TRBV7-3
TGCGCCAGCAGCCCCACCTGGCAGGACAGTACCTACTACGAGCAGTACTTC | CASSPTWQDSTYYEQYF | 17 | few | NA | TRBJ2-7 | TRBV4-1
TGTGCCAGCAGGTTGACAGGGATCCACGAGCAGTACTTC | CASRLTGIHEQYF | 13 | NA | TRBD1 | TRBJ2-7 | TRBV6-1
TGCGCCAGCAGCTTGGAAGGGTCAGGGGGGGATCTGGAAGCTTTCTTT | CASSLEGSGGDLEAFF | 16 | few | TRBD1 | TRBJ1-1 | TRBV5-1
TGTGCCACCAGCAGAGATCCCCTCGGGGAGCTGTTTTTT | CATSRDPLGELFF | 13 | many | NA | TRBJ2-2 | TRBV15
TGTGCCTGGAGTGCATTAGCCAAAAACATTCAGTACTTC | CAWSALAKNIQYF | 13 | many | NA | TRBJ2-4 | TRBV30
TGTGCCAGCAGTTACTCCGATGACGGGGAGCTGTTTTTT | CASSYSDDGELFF | 13 | many | NA | TRBJ2-2 | TRBV6-5
TGCGCCAGCAGCTTGGTAGGTTCAGGTACCGGAAACTACGAGCAGTACTTC | CASSLVGSGTGNYEQYF | 17 | NA | NA | TRBJ2-7 | TRBV5-1
TGTGCCAGCAGTGATCAGTACTCTGGGGCCAACGTCCTGACTTTC | CASSDQYSGANVLTF | 15 | many | NA | TRBJ2-6 | TRBV25-1
TGTGCCAGCAGGCAAGACACAGCCAAAAACATTCAGTACTTC | CASRQDTAKNIQYF | 14 | many | NA | TRBJ2-4 | TRBV6-2/TRBV6-3
TGTGCCAGCAGTTTATCCGCAGGGGATCAGCCCCAGCATTTT | CASSLSAGDQPQHF | 14 | many | NA | TRBJ1-5 | TRBV28
TGTGCCAGCAGGAAGGGCTGGCGAGAAAATCAGCCCCAGCATTTT | CASRKGWRENQPQHF | 15 | many | NA | TRBJ1-5 | TRBV6-1
TGTGCCAGCAGCCTAAGAGGGGGCGGCTATGGCTACACCTTC | CASSLRGGGYGYTF | 14 | few | TRBD1 | TRBJ1-2 | TRBV3-1
TGTGCCAGCAGTGACCGGACAGGGGGCGATAACTATGGCTACACCTTC | CASSDRTGGDNYGYTF | 16 | many | TRBD1 | TRBJ1-2 | TRBV6-1